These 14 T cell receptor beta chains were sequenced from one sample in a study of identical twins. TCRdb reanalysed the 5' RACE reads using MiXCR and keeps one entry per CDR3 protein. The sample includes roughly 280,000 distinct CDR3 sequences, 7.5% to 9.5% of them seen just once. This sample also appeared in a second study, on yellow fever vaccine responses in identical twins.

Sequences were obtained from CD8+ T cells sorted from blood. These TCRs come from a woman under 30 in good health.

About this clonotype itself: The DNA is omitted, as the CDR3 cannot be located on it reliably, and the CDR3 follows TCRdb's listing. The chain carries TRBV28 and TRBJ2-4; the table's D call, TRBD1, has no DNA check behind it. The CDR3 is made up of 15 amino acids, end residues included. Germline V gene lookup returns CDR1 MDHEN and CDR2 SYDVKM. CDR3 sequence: CASSLEREREDIQYF.

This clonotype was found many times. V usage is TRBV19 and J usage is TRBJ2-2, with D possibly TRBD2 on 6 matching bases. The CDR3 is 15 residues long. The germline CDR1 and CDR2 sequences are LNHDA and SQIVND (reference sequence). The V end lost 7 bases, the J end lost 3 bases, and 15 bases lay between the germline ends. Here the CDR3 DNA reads TGTGCCAGTATCTTCGGGGGAGATTACACCGGGGAGCTGTTTTTT. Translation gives CASIFGGDYTGELFF.

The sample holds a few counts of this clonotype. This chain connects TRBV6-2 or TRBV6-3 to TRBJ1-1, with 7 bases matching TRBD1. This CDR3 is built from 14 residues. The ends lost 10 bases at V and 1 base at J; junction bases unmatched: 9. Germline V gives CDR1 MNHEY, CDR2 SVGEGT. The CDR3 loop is CATLHRGPNTEAFF. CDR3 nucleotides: TGTGCCACCTTGCACAGGGGACCGAACACTGAAGCTTTCTTT.

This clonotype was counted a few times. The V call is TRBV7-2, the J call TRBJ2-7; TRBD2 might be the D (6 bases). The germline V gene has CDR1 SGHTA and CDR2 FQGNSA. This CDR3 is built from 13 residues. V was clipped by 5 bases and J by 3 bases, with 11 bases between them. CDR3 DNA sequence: TGTGCCAGCAGCACCGGACTATACTACGAGCAGTACTTC. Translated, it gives CASSTGLYYEQYF.

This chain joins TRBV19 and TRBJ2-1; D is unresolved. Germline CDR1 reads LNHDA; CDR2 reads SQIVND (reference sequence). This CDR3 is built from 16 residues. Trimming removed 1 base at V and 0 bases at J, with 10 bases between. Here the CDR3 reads CASSIAPQSSYNEQFF. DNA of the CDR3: TGTGCCAGTAGTATAGCCCCGCAGAGCTCCTACAATGAGCAGTTCTTC.

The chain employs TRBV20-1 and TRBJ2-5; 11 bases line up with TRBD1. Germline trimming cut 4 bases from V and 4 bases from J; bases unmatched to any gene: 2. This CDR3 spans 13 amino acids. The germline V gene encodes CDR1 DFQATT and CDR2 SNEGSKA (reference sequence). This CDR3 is CSAKGTGGETQYF. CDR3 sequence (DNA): TGCAGTGCTAAAGGGACAGGGGGAGAGACCCAGTACTTC.

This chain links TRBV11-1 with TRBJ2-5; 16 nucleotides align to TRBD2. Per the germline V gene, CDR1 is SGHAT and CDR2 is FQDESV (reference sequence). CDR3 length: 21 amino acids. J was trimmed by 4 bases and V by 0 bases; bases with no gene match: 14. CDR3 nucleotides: TGTGCCAGCAGCTTAGCTGGGGCCGGGACTAGCGGGGGGGCCTCGAGAGAGACCCAGTACTTC. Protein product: CASSLAGAGTSGGASRETQYF.

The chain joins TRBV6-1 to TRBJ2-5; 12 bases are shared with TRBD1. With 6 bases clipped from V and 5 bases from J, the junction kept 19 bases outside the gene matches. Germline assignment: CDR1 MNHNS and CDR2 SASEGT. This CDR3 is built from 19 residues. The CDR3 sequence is CASRGWGPGQGAGFETQYF. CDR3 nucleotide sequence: TGTGCCAGCAGGGGTTGGGGCCCGGGACAGGGGGCTGGGTTTGAGACCCAGTACTTC.

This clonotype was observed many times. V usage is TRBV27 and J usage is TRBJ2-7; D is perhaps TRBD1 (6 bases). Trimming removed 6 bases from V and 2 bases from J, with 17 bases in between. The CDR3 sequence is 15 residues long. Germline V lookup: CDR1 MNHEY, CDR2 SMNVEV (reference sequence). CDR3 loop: CASSYVQGSTYEQYF. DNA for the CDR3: TGTGCCAGCAGCTACGTCCAGGGGAGCACCTACGAGCAGTACTTC.

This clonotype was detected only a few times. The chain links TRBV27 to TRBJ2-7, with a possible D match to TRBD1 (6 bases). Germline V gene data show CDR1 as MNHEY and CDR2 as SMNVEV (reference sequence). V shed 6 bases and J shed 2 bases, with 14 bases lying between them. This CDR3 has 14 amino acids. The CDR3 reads CASSWDIAAYEQYF. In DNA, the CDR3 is TGTGCCAGCAGCTGGGACATAGCAGCCTACGAGCAGTACTTC.

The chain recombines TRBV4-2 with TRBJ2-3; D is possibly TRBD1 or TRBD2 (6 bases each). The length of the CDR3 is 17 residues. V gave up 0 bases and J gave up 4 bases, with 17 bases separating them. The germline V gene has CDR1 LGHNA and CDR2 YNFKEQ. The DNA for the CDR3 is TGTGCCAGCAGCCAAGATCCCTCCGGGGGCGTAGCAGATACGCAGTATTTT. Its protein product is CASSQDPSGGVADTQYF.

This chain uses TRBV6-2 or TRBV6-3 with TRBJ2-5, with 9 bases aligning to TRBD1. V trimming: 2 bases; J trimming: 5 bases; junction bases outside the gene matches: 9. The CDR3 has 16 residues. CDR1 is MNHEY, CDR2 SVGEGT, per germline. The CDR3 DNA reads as TGTGCCAGCAGTTACGGACAGGGGACGGTTTGGGAGACCCAGTACTTC. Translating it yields CASSYGQGTVWETQYF.

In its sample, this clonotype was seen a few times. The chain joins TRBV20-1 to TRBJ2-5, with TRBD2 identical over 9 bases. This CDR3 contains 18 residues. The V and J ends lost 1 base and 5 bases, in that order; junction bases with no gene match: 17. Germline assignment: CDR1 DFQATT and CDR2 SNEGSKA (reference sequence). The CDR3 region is CSARAKERLAGLGETQYF. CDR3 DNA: TGCAGTGCTAGAGCAAAGGAGAGGCTAGCGGGATTAGGGGAGACCCAGTACTTC.

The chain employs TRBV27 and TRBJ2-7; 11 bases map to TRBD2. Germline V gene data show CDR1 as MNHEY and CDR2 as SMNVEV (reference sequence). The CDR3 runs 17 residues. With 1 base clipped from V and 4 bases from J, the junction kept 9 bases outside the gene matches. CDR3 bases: TGTGCCAGCAGTTTATTCCTAGCGGGGGGTATGTTGTACGAGCAGTACTTC. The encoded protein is CASSLFLAGGMLYEQYF.